The 15 T cell receptor beta chains below all came from one sample that was sequenced in a study of blood T cell repertoires in COVID-19. Method: immunoSEQ multiplex PCR; TCRdb's copy keeps in-frame clones and lacks some. Of roughly 200,000 clones in the sample, around 83% are singletons; the top ten hold roughly 4.5%. The specimen sequenced was peripheral blood. All receptors come from a woman aged 80 or over with acute or convalescent COVID-19.

This chain connects TRBV5-1 to TRBJ2-7; TRBD2 matches 13 bases. CDR1 and CDR2 from the germline V gene are SGHRS and YFSETQ. V gave up 4 bases and J gave up 3 bases; unmatched junction bases: 1. The CDR3 length is 14 residues. CDR3 residues: CASSRTSGSYEQYF. DNA for the CDR3: TGCGCCAGCAGCCGGACTAGCGGGAGCTACGAGCAGTACTTC. Full variable domain (missing parts from reference TRBV5-1 and TRBJ2-7): KAGVTQTPRYLIKTRGQQVTLSCSPISGHRSVSWYQQTPGQGLQFLFEYFSETQRNKGNFPGRFSGRQFSNSRSEMNVSTLELGDSALYLCASSRTSGSYEQYFGPGTRLTVT.

The chain is built from TRBV7-9 and TRBJ2-1; D call uncertain. V lost 8 bases to trimming and J lost 2 bases, with 13 bases between them. The CDR3 has 14 amino acids. Germline V gene lookup returns CDR1 SEHNR and CDR2 FQNEAQ (reference sequence). This CDR3 is CASGSEMTYNEQFF. DNA of the CDR3: TGTGCCAGCGGATCGGAGATGACCTACAATGAGCAGTTCTTC. The full variable domain, with the rest looked up from reference TRBV7-9 and TRBJ2-1, is DTGVSQNPRHKITKRGQNVTFRCDPISEHNRLYWYRQTLGQGPEFLTYFQNEAQLEKSRLLSDRFSAERPKGSFSTLEIQRTEQGDSAMYLCASGSEMTYNEQFFGPGTRLTVL.

The chain links TRBV27 to TRBJ2-2; 14 nucleotides align to TRBD2. The germline CDR1 and CDR2 sequences are MNHEY and SMNVEV (reference sequence). The CDR3 consists of 15 residues. V dropped 6 bases and J dropped 8; count of bases not matched to a gene: 5. The CDR3 reads CASSHWTSGRGELFF. Written as DNA, the CDR3 is TGTGCCAGCAGCCACTGGACTAGCGGGAGGGGGGAGCTGTTTTTT.

This clone was counted only a few times. The rearrangement links TRBV7-2 to TRBJ2-7; 7 nucleotides align to TRBD2. Germline CDR1 is SGHTA and CDR2 is FQGNSA. After removal of 2 bases from V and 3 bases from J, the junction contained 7 bases not matched to a gene. The CDR3 covers 15 residues. This CDR3 reads CASSLNAASGYEQYF. DNA for the CDR3: TGTGCCAGCAGCTTAAACGCGGCTAGCGGCTACGAGCAGTACTTC.

V is TRBV11-2 and J is TRBJ1-2; D is ambiguous. Germline lookup yields CDR1 SGHAT and CDR2 FQNNGV. The CDR3 runs to 13 residues. V was clipped by 0 bases and J by 8 bases, with 10 bases between them. The CDR3 loop is CASSLDHPGGYTF. In DNA form, the CDR3 reads TGTGCCAGCAGCTTAGATCATCCGGGGGGCTACACCTTC.

Note on this clone: Additional DNA sequences in this sample encode the identical CDR3. J is TRBJ2-5 and V is TRBV2, with a weak D call TRBD1 (5 bases). Germline-derived CDR1 and CDR2 are SNHLY and FYNNEI. Trimming took 7 bases from V and 1 from J, leaving 7 bases between them. The CDR3 is made up of 12 amino acids. The CDR3 sequence is CASTRGQETQYF. CDR3 coding DNA: TGTGCCAGCACTAGGGGCCAAGAGACCCAGTACTTC.

This chain connects TRBV6-4 to TRBJ2-2, with D perhaps matching TRBD1 (6 bases). Deletions cut 5 bases from V and 1 base from J, with 11 bases between. CDR3 length: 15 residues. Germline-derived CDR1 and CDR2 are MRHNA and SNTAGT. CDR3 amino acids: CASSSSGQNTGELFF. The CDR3 nucleotides are TGTGCCAGCAGTAGCTCGGGACAGAACACCGGGGAGCTGTTTTTT.

V usage is TRBV6-6 and J usage is TRBJ2-7; 7 nucleotides match TRBD1. The CDR3 runs 17 residues. Trimming removed 5 bases from V and 3 bases from J; junction bases left unmatched: 16. CDR1 MNHNY and CDR2 SVGAGI come from the germline V gene (reference sequence). The CDR3 region is CASSPQGPGSPLYEQYF. CDR3 coding DNA: TGTGCCAGCAGTCCACAGGGGCCCGGGTCCCCTCTCTACGAGCAGTACTTC.

The rearrangement joins TRBV30 to TRBJ2-7, with D perhaps matching TRBD2 (6 bases). Germline lookup yields CDR1 GTSNPN and CDR2 SVGIG (reference sequence). V was clipped by 0 bases and J by 1 base, with 13 bases between them. There are 15 residues in the CDR3. DNA for the CDR3: TGTGCCTGGAGTGTTGGCCTTCGGGAGTCCTACGAGCAGTACTTC. It translates to CAWSVGLRESYEQYF.

The chain joins TRBV25-1 to TRBJ2-7; D not resolved. Trimming left V 3 bases short and J 2 bases short, with 5 bases between. The CDR3 runs to 12 residues. Germline V gene data show CDR1 as MGHDK and CDR2 as SYGVNS. This CDR3 is CASSDQTYEQYF. CDR3 DNA: TGTGCCAGCAGTGATCAAACCTACGAGCAGTACTTC.

V usage is TRBV28 and J usage is TRBJ1-2; D call uncertain. The V gene lost 6 bases and the J gene lost 0 bases, with 5 bases spanning the gap. CDR1 is MDHEN, CDR2 SYDVKM, per germline. The CDR3 loop spans 12 amino acids. CDR3 residues: CASRHSNYGYTF. CDR3 nucleotide sequence: TGTGCCAGCAGACATTCTAACTATGGCTACACCTTC.

This chain connects TRBV4-1 to TRBJ2-7; TRBD2 is a possible D gene (5 bases). V was clipped by 0 bases and J by 3 bases, with 15 bases between them. Germline CDR1 and CDR2: MGHRA and YSYEKL. The CDR3 is 16 amino acids. CDR3 DNA: TGCGCCAGCAGCCAAGATAGGAGACTAACCATCTACGAGCAGTACTTC. It codes for CASSQDRRLTIYEQYF.

J is TRBJ2-7 and V is TRBV12-5; 9 nucleotides match TRBD1. Germline V gene sequence: CDR1 LGHNT, CDR2 FRNRAP. The CDR3 has 14 amino acids. The V gene end was trimmed by 7 bases and the J gene end by 1 base; junction bases not matched to a gene: 5. This CDR3 is CASATGTGSYEQYF. As DNA, the CDR3 is TGTGCTAGTGCCACCGGGACAGGGTCCTACGAGCAGTACTTC.

The chain links TRBV2 to TRBJ2-3, with 16 bases aligning to TRBD2. CDR3 length: 17 residues. CDR1 and CDR2 from the germline V gene are SNHLY and FYNNEI. The trim removed 5 bases at V and 0 bases at J, leaving 2 bases unmatched. The CDR3 nucleotides are TGTGCCAGCAGTAGGGGACTAGCGGGAGGGAGCACAGATACGCAGTATTTT. Translating gives CASSRGLAGGSTDTQYF.

The J gene is TRBJ1-1, the V gene TRBV9; a possible D gene is TRBD1 (5 bases). V lost 0 bases, J lost 1 base, and 10 bases lay in between. This CDR3 region has 15 residues. CDR1 is SGDLS and CDR2 is YYNGEE in the germline V gene. CDR3 loop: CASSVGQTQNTEAFF. CDR3 coding DNA: TGTGCCAGCAGCGTAGGACAGACCCAGAACACTGAAGCTTTCTTT.